This T cell receptor (beta chain) emerged from a study of blood T cell repertoires in COVID-19. As for the study in general: COVID-19 samples, acute and convalescent, were from the United States, Italy and Spain. In each case, the material was cDNA or gDNA derived from T cells, B-cell-depleted T cells, or PBMCs.

During active infection, Seattle patients enrolled and were then monitored through disease. Looked up from germline, CDR1 is MNHEY and CDR2 is SVGAGI. With 6 bases removed from V and 8 bases from J, the gap between germline ends came to 14 bases. The CDR3 is made up of 13 amino acids. This clone was found once. Methods used by the authors: Reference gene primer amplification yielded estimated nucleated cell counts. The protocol was immunoSEQ multiplex PCR, while the TCRdb copy is restricted to in-frame clones and leaves out a portion. The DNA was the basis for D and trimming; V, J and clone size are from that table. This table holds fewer than 700,000 clones, around 90% found once.

The sequencing input was peripheral blood. This rearrangement joins TRBV6-5 to TRBJ2-1; D remains unclear. The receptor comes from a woman between 50 and 59 years old with COVID-19, enrolled during active disease. Written as DNA, the CDR3 is TGTGCCAGCAGCTCCCCCCTCCTAGATGAGCAGTTCTTC. This encodes CASSSPLLDEQFF.